The present TCR beta chain was sequenced within a study of shared clonotypes between healthy human individuals. The assay was immunoSEQ multiplex PCR, and TCRdb's table has in-frame clones only and misses some. Among around 980,000 clones listed, approximately 80% were seen once. Subsets obtained from CD4+ cells comprised CD45RA+ naive and CD45RA-negative memory cells. Per the germline V gene, CDR1 is SNHLY and CDR2 is FYNNEI. The V end was cut by 5 bases, the J end by 3 bases, with 11 bases between. This CDR3 contains 13 residues. The rearrangement uses TRBV2 and TRBJ2-7; D is possibly TRBD1 (5 bases). The source material was memory CD4+ T cells from PBMCs. Subset noted: CD45RA-negative fraction. This receptor was obtained from a young man in good health. Some clones in this sample may be carry-over from other donors' samples. The chain's CDR3 is CASSIGQDYEQYF. The DNA for the CDR3 is TGTGCCAGCAGTATTGGACAAGACTACGAGCAGTACTTC.